The 2 T cell receptor beta chains below all came from one sample that was sequenced in a study of cytomegalovirus exposure and HLA in healthy donors. Primers for the PCR totalled 60 Vbeta and 13 Jbeta. This table comes from immunoSEQ multiplex PCR, and its TCRdb copy is limited to in-frame clones, with some not included. The sample gives some 89,000 clones, around four fifths of which show up once; over 4% is in the top ten. Material for sequencing was PBMCs. The receptor source for this set is a woman aged 40 to 50 in good health and CMV-seropositive.

The chain combines TRBV5-8 with TRBJ2-2, with 13 bases aligning to TRBD2. This CDR3 is 19 amino acids long. CDR1 SGHTS and CDR2 YDEGEE come from the germline V gene. V was clipped by 3 bases and J by 0 bases; unmatched bases: 8. DNA of the CDR3: TGTGCCAGCAGCTACCCCAGGACTAGCGGGGGTGCGAACACCGGGGAGCTGTTTTTT. Translation gives CASSYPRTSGGANTGELFF.

This clone was counted between two and nine times. The chain is built from TRBV6-1 and TRBJ2-1; a weak D match, TRBD1 (6 bases). Germline values: CDR1 MNHNS, CDR2 SASEGT. This CDR3 has 15 amino acids. V dropped 3 bases and J dropped 4 bases, with 13 bases sitting between them. CDR3 nucleotides: TGTGCCAGCAGTGAGGCCAGGGGTGGGTACAATGAGCAGTTCTTC. Amino acids: CASSEARGGYNEQFF.